The present T cell receptor beta chain was sequenced within a study of shared clonotypes between healthy human individuals. Study-wide findings and caveats: Clonotype sharing among donors was expected to depend on sequencing depth.

Profiled with immunoSEQ multiplex PCR; TCRdb holds only in-frame clones, not every one. The sample has approximately 2.5 million clones, around nine tenths seen once. Germline V gives CDR1 SGHNT, CDR2 YYREEE (reference sequence). The J segment lost 1 base and the V segment lost 0 bases, leaving 5 bases of the junction unmatched. The CDR3 has 16 residues. About this clone: Antigen unknown.

The chain has TRBV5-4 and TRBJ2-5; 8 positions agree with TRBD2. This clonotype was sampled from a man aged 18-30 years in good health. Sequenced material: naive CD4+ T cells sorted from blood. Noted subset: CD45RA+ positively selected. DNA of the CDR3: TGTGCCAGCAGCTTGGGAAGCGGGGGCCTCCAAGAGACCCAGTACTTC. Amino acid sequence: CASSLGSGGLQETQYF.